This T cell receptor beta chain was captured by sequencing in a study of CD8+ T cells in alopecia areata. Findings of the study overall: Tofacitinib yielded significantly lower scalp clonality and fewer expanded CD8+ clones among the top 100.

Worth noting for this clone: As yet, its antigen is unknown.

Treatment specified: oral pan-JAK inhibitor, 5-10 mg twice daily. Reverse transcription of extracted RNA yielded cDNA, which provided the sequencing template. Some clones are missing from TCRdb's copy, which holds only in-frame ones; the method was immunoSEQ multiplex PCR. The sample carries around 270,000 clones, 58% recorded once. Germline V gives CDR1 SQVTM, CDR2 ANQGSEA. This CDR3 is 13 amino acids long. V lost 4 bases and J lost 5; bases outside the gene matches: 2. The receptor was derived from a human donor with alopecia areata. The V call is TRBV29-1, the J call TRBJ1-4, with 9 bases matching TRBD1. The sequenced sample was CD4+ T cells sorted from blood, obtained at week 24, from a patient treated with tofacitinib. CDR3 DNA sequence: TGCAGCGTTGCTACAGGGGGCAATGAAAAACTGTTTTTT. Protein sequence: CSVATGGNEKLFF.